The present entry profiles one T cell receptor (beta chain) with its context. Per the germline V gene, CDR1 is MNHNY and CDR2 is SVGAGI (reference sequence). V was cut by 0 bases and J by 2 bases, with 4 bases left in between. This CDR3 is 14 amino acids long. The sample comes from a study of blood T cell repertoires in COVID-19. Study background: PBMCs, B-cell-depleted T cells, or T cells were the source of the cDNA or gDNA that made up the material.

Original data processing: Estimation of nucleated cell counts was performed using reference gene primer amplification. The data were produced by immunoSEQ multiplex PCR, yet TCRdb's version contains in-frame clones alone and is incomplete. D and trimming come from the DNA, and the V and J calls and clone size come from that table. The sample lists 120,000 or so clones; about 79% were seen once. This chain uses TRBV6-6 with TRBJ2-2; no clear D gene. The TCR was taken from a woman aged 45-59 years with acute or convalescent COVID-19. Sample: peripheral blood. The CDR3 is CASSYSSNTGELFF. CDR3 bases: TGTGCCAGCAGTTACTCTTCTAACACCGGGGAGCTGTTTTTT.